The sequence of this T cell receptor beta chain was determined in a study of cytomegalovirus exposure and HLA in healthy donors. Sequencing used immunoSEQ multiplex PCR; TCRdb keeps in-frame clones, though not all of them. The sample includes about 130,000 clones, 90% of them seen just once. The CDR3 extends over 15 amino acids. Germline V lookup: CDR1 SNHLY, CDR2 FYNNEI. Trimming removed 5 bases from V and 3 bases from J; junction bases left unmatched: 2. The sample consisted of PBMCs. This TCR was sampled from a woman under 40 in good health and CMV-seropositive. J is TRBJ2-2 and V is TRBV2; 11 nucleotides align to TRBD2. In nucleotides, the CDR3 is TGTGCCAGCAGTCGACTAGCGGGGTACACCGGGGAGCTGTTTTTT. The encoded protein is CASSRLAGYTGELFF.